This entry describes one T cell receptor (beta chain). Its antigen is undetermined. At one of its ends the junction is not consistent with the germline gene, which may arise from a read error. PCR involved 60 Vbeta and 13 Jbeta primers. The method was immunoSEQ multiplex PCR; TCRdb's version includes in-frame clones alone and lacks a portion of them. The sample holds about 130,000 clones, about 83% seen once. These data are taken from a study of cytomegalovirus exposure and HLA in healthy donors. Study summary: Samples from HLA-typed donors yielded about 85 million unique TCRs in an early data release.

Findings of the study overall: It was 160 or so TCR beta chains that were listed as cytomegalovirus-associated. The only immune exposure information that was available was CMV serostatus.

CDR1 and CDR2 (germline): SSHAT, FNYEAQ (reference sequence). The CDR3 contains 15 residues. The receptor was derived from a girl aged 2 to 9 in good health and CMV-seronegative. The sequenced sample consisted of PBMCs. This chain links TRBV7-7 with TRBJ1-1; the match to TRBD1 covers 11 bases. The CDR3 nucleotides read TGTGCTAGCAGCTTCCGGGACAGGGGGGTTACTGAAGCTTTCTTT. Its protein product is CASSFRDRGVTEAFF.